This note documents a single T cell receptor (beta chain) sequence. Its matching antigen is unknown. One junction end disagrees with the germline gene, perhaps due to a read error. Looked up from germline, CDR1 is SEHNR and CDR2 is FQNEAQ (reference sequence). The CDR3 is 13 residues long. The data stem from a study of T cells in Graves' hyperthyroidism and ophthalmopathy. The CDR3 regions of TCR beta were amplified from RNA transcripts. Primed by the HTBI set, a first-round RT-PCR was run on the TCR CDR3. TCRdb itself ran the multiplex PCR reads through MiXCR, one entry per CDR3 protein. This table holds just under 750,000 distinct CDR3 sequences, under 45% found once. Points from the study as a whole: Ophthalmopathy was identified by the model a median about six months ahead of onset.

The genes are TRBV7-9 and TRBJ2-6; D remains unclear. The sequence derives from a woman in her forties with Graves' hyperthyroidism. Sequencing was performed on blood. The CDR3 bases are TGCGCCAGCAGCGAATATGGGGCCAACGTCCTGACTTTC. Translating it yields CASSEYGANVLTF.